The 19 T cell receptor beta chains below come from one sample, sequenced in a study of Graves' ophthalmopathy and Graves' hyperthyroidism (dated by TCRdb to 2017 to 2018). The data were produced on an Illumina HiSeq 2000. TCR beta CDR3 regions were amplified from RNA transcripts for repertoire sequencing. A first-round RT-PCR used HTBI primers with the Qiagen OneStep RT-PCR kit, followed by a second-round multiplex PCR, size selection and purification. TCRdb passed the public sequencing reads through fastp at Q25 and MiXCR, retaining productive beta sequences. A single entry per CDR3 protein holds the most common genes and DNA from its merged rows. The sample data list 340,000 or so distinct CDR3 sequences, and 15% to 20% of these were observed just once. Of the sample, about 12% is held by the ten largest clones. Sequenced input: peripheral blood. The source is an adult man with Graves' ophthalmopathy.

This clonotype was seen at least ten times. The genes are TRBV15 and TRBJ2-5; D possibly matches TRBD1 or TRBD2 (5 bases each). Trimming took 5 bases from V and 1 from J, leaving 17 bases between them. This CDR3 region has 16 residues. Germline V gene sequence: CDR1 LNHNV, CDR2 YYDKDF (reference sequence). The CDR3 bases are TGTGCCACCAGCGACCCGCTCCGGGACCTCCAAGAGACCCAGTACTTC. Its translation: CATSDPLRDLQETQYF.

This clonotype was counted at least ten times. The rearrangement uses TRBV20-1 and TRBJ1-6; D is ambiguous. The CDR3 is made up of 14 amino acids. V gave up 3 bases and J gave up 0 bases, with 6 bases separating them. The V gene's germline CDR1 is DFQATT and CDR2 SNEGSKA (reference sequence). CDR3 bases: TGCAGTGCTAGTGCTAGCTCCTATAATTCACCCCTCCACTTT. This gives the protein CSASASSYNSPLHF.

Ten or more counts support this clonotype. The chain recombines TRBV6-1 with TRBJ2-7; the match to TRBD2 covers 8 bases. Germline V lookup: CDR1 MNHNS, CDR2 SASEGT. V lost 2 bases, J lost 0 bases, and 3 bases stayed unmatched. CDR3 length: 15 amino acids. This chain's CDR3 is CASSERAGVSYEQYF. In DNA form, the CDR3 reads TGTGCCAGCAGTGAAAGAGCGGGGGTCTCCTACGAGCAGTACTTC.

This chain joins TRBV19 and TRBJ1-1; 10 nucleotides align to TRBD1. Unmatched junction bases numbered 11, after V lost 5 bases and J lost 14 bases. Germline CDR1 reads LNHDA; CDR2 reads SQIVND (reference sequence). CDR3 size: 13 residues. As DNA, the CDR3 is TGTGCCAGTAGTTCCGAGGAAAGACAGGGGGCATTCTTT. Residues: CASSSEERQGAFF.

This clonotype came up many times. V usage is TRBV11-2 and J usage is TRBJ1-1; no firm D call. V dropped 5 bases and J dropped 6 bases, with 7 bases sitting between them. CDR1 and CDR2 (germline): SGHAT, FQNNGV. The CDR3 runs to 11 residues. The chain's CDR3 is CASSIGPEAFF. CDR3 DNA: TGTGCCAGCAGCATAGGCCCTGAAGCTTTCTTT.

This clonotype was counted only a few times. V is TRBV28 and J is TRBJ2-5, with 9 bases fitting TRBD1. The trim removed 5 bases at V and 6 bases at J, leaving 10 bases unmatched. CDR3 length equals 15 residues. CDR1 and CDR2 from the germline V gene are MDHEN and SYDVKM. The CDR3 DNA is TGTGCCAGCAGTCATGGACAGGGGTTTCGGAAGACCCAGTACTTC. Encoded protein: CASSHGQGFRKTQYF.

This clonotype was counted only a few times. CDR3 region: CASSESGTLWAEAFF. CDR3 coding DNA: TGCGCCAGCAGTGAGTCCGGGACCCTTTGGGCTGAAGCTTTCTTT. The chain employs TRBV10-1 and TRBJ1-1; D is perhaps TRBD1 (5 bases). CDR3 length: 15 amino acids. CDR1 and CDR2 from the germline V gene are WNHNN and SYGVQD (reference sequence). Trimming took off 0 bases at V and 6 bases at J, with 14 bases between the two ends.

The chain combines TRBV20-1 with TRBJ2-7; D gene ambiguous. Germline-derived CDR1 and CDR2 are DFQATT and SNEGSKA (reference sequence). The CDR3 is made up of 13 amino acids. V gave up 0 bases and J gave up 2 bases, with 8 bases separating them. In nucleotides, the CDR3 is TGCAGTGCTAGAGATACCCAGCCCTACGAGCAGTACTTC. As protein: CSARDTQPYEQYF.

This clonotype was seen repeatedly, ten times or more. The gene calls are TRBV20-1 and TRBJ2-7; 8 bases map to TRBD1. V lost 5 bases to trimming and J lost 2 bases; unmatched junction nucleotides: 11. This CDR3 comprises 15 residues. In germline, CDR1 is DFQATT, CDR2 SNEGSKA (reference sequence). The CDR3 nucleotides read TGCAGTGCTCCTACGACACAGGGGGGTACCTACGAGCAGTACTTC. Its protein product is CSAPTTQGGTYEQYF.

This clonotype appeared many times. This rearrangement joins TRBV9 to TRBJ2-7, with D perhaps being TRBD1 or TRBD2 (5 bases each). CDR3 length: 14 residues. Germline-derived CDR1 and CDR2 are SGDLS and YYNGEE. Trimming stripped 0 bases from V and 4 bases from J, with 11 bases between. The chain's CDR3 is CASSVADWGYEQYF. CDR3 bases: TGTGCCAGCAGCGTAGCCGACTGGGGGTACGAGCAGTACTTC.

Ten or more counts support this clonotype. The rearrangement joins TRBV6-5 to TRBJ2-5; a possible D gene is TRBD1 (6 bases). Germline CDR1 is MNHEY and CDR2 is SVGAGI. V was shortened by 3 bases and J by 4 bases, with 9 bases between the two germline ends. The CDR3 is 13 amino acids. CDR3 in DNA: TGTGCCAGCAGTTATTACAGGGCAGAGACCCAGTACTTC. It specifies CASSYYRAETQYF.

The genes are TRBV5-1 and TRBJ2-5; TRBD2 agrees at 8 bases. This CDR3 has 16 residues. Germline V gene sequence: CDR1 SGHRS, CDR2 YFSETQ. V shed 0 bases, J shed 4 bases, and the junction held 8 bases outside the gene matches. The CDR3 sequence: CASSLVWSGGRETQYF. CDR3 DNA: TGCGCCAGCAGCTTGGTGTGGAGCGGGGGCCGAGAGACCCAGTACTTC.

The J gene is TRBJ1-2, the V gene TRBV3-1; maybe TRBD1 (6 bases). This CDR3 contains 15 residues. Germline V gene lookup returns CDR1 LGHDT and CDR2 YNNKEL (reference sequence). With 2 bases removed from V and 2 bases from J, the gap between germline ends came to 12 bases. Here the CDR3 reads CASSQFTDRNYGYTF. The CDR3 DNA is TGTGCCAGCAGCCAATTTACGGACAGAAACTATGGCTACACCTTC.

The CDR3 DNA follows: TGTGCCAGCAGCTCCTACAGGGTTCGCTACGAGCAGTACTTC. This encodes CASSSYRVRYEQYF. This sequence joins TRBV7-9 and TRBJ2-7, with a possible D match to TRBD1 (6 bases). Trimming took off 4 bases at V and 3 bases at J, with 13 bases between the two ends. The CDR3 extends over 14 amino acids. Looked up from germline, CDR1 is SEHNR and CDR2 is FQNEAQ (reference sequence).

This clonotype was counted only a few times. This chain links TRBV18 with TRBJ1-3; 9 bases agree with TRBD1. Germline-derived CDR1 and CDR2 are KGHSH and LQKENI. This CDR3 has 16 amino acids. Trimming at V came to 3 bases and at J to 4 bases, leaving 7 bases not matched to a gene. The CDR3 here is CASSPIGTGKGNTIYF. Written as DNA, the CDR3 is TGTGCCAGCTCACCTATTGGGACAGGGAAAGGAAACACCATATATTTT.

The chain has TRBV12-3 or TRBV12-4 and TRBJ1-6; no clear D gene. V was shortened by 0 bases and J by 10 bases, with 13 bases between the two germline ends. The CDR3 sequence is 15 residues long. CDR3 nucleotide sequence: TGTGCCAGCAGTTTAGCGAGTGGAGGGTGGTCACCCCTCCACTTT. Translation: CASSLASGGWSPLHF.

This clonotype was recorded many times. V and J are TRBV7-9 and TRBJ1-2; D possibly corresponds to TRBD1 (6 bases). V was cut by 10 bases and J by 8 bases, with 17 bases left in between. Germline CDR1 reads SEHNR; CDR2 reads FQNEAQ (reference sequence). The CDR3 contains 12 residues. Here the CDR3 reads CATRGGGRGYTF. The CDR3 region has the DNA TGTGCCACCCGAGGGGGGGGCCGGGGCTACACCTTC.

Worth noting for this clonotype: A much larger clone lies one base from this, so it may be a read error. The J gene is TRBJ2-7, the V gene TRBV5-1; the D is unclear. Germline loops: CDR1 SGHRS, CDR2 YFSETQ. The CDR3 totals 13 residues. V was pared by 4 bases and J by 7 bases, with 15 bases between. CDR3 sequence reads: CASSTGPVVEQYF. CDR3 in DNA: TGCGCCAGCAGCACGGGTCCCGTCGTTGAGCAGTACTTC.

This clonotype was counted many times. The chain uses TRBV12-3 or TRBV12-4 and TRBJ1-1; unclear D gene. The germline V and J ends were trimmed by 6 bases and 6 bases, with 17 bases remaining between them. The CDR3 length is 14 residues. CDR3 sequence (DNA): TGTGCCAGCAGCCGACCGGAGGCCAACGCTGAAGCTTTCTTT. This gives the protein CASSRPEANAEAFF.